This T cell receptor (beta chain) was recovered during a study of blood T cell repertoires in COVID-19. Study details: Donors in the United States, Italy and Spain gave samples during acute or convalescent COVID-19. Sample material is recorded as cDNA or gDNA derived from T cells, B-cell-depleted T cells, or PBMCs.

The V gene's germline CDR1 is LNHDA and CDR2 SQIVND (reference sequence). CDR3 length: 16 amino acids. Trimming cost V 6 bases and J 4 bases; bases outside gene matches: 11. Participants reported their clinical history, and cohort assignment relied on those reports. The authors' processing: The authors estimated nucleated cell counts from reference gene primer amplification. Sequencing used immunoSEQ multiplex PCR; TCRdb keeps in-frame clones, though not all of them. V, J and clone size reflect that table, while D and trimming were determined from the DNA. Of roughly 330,000 clones listed, approximately 88% were seen once; the top ten hold 5%. This clone is a singleton in its sample.

This clonotype was obtained from a man between 25 and 39 years old who had recovered from COVID-19. Material: PBMCs or T cells enriched from blood (not recorded which). This chain joins TRBV19 and TRBJ2-3, with 9 bases matching TRBD2. The CDR3 DNA follows: TGTGCCAGTAGCAACCGAGGGGCTAGCGGGGCAGATACGCAGTATTTT. It encodes CASSNRGASGADTQYF.